A selection of T cell receptor beta chains follows, all from one sample in a study of blood T cell repertoires in COVID-19. The protocol was immunoSEQ multiplex PCR, while the TCRdb copy is restricted to in-frame clones and leaves out a portion. The repertoire holds about 120,000 clones, with roughly nine tenths as singletons. The specimen sequenced was peripheral blood. The receptors here all came from a man in his 70s with active or convalescent COVID-19. Both conserved end residues are part of each CDR3. The D gene is left open where the match is weak. Some rows have no size entry. The others give once, few or many, or a class for an expanded clone.

clone size: few
V gene: TRBV12-2
J gene: TRBJ2-1
D gene: -
CDR3 DNA: TGTGCAAGTCGCTTAGGGACTAGCGGTGAGGATGAGCAGTTCTTC
CDR3 protein: CASRLGTSGEDEQFF

clone size: -
V gene: TRBV7-6
J gene: TRBJ1-6
D gene: TRBD1
CDR3 DNA: TGTGCCAGCAGCCTAACAGGGGGCACTAACTCCTATAATTCACCCCTCCACTTT
CDR3 protein: CASSLTGGTNSYNSPLHF

clone size: once
V gene: TRBV13
J gene: TRBJ1-2
D gene: TRBD1
CDR3 DNA: TGTGCCAGCAAAAGCACCTGGGGGACAGCTCCCGCCGACTATGGCTACACCTTC
CDR3 protein: CASKSTWGTAPADYGYTF

clone size: -
V gene: TRBV3-1/TRBV3-2
J gene: TRBJ2-1
D gene: -
CDR3 DNA: TGTGCCAGCAGCCTTAGTACCGAGCAGTTCTTC
CDR3 protein: CASSLSTEQFF

clone size: -
V gene: TRBV21-1
J gene: TRBJ2-3
D gene: -
CDR3 DNA: TGTGCCAGCAGCGCTTACTCCCCCTCCGCAGATACGCAGTATTTT
CDR3 protein: CASSAYSPSADTQYF

clone size: few
V gene: TRBV13
J gene: TRBJ1-6
D gene: -
CDR3 DNA: TGTGCCAGCTGCCGAGGGAAATATTCACCCCTCCACTTT
CDR3 protein: CASCRGKYSPLHF

clone size: -
V gene: TRBV7-2
J gene: TRBJ2-5
D gene: TRBD1
CDR3 DNA: TGTGCCAGCAGCTTAAGCGCGACGCAGGGACAGCAAGAGACCCAGTACTTC
CDR3 protein: CASSLSATQGQQETQYF

clone size: -
V gene: TRBV7-2
J gene: TRBJ2-5
D gene: -
CDR3 DNA: TGTGCCAGCAGCTTAGCACATCACCAAGAGACCCAGTACTTC
CDR3 protein: CASSLAHHQETQYF

clone size: -
V gene: TRBV28
J gene: TRBJ2-1
D gene: -
CDR3 DNA: TGTGCCAGCAGTTTGTCTAGTGGAAACTCCTACAATGAGCAGTTCTTC
CDR3 protein: CASSLSSGNSYNEQFF

clone size: -
V gene: TRBV19
J gene: TRBJ1-5
D gene: TRBD1
CDR3 DNA: TGTGCCAGTAGTATGGACAGGGGGGGTCAGCCCCAGCATTTT
CDR3 protein: CASSMDRGGQPQHF

clone size: -
V gene: TRBV5-1
J gene: TRBJ2-3
D gene: -
CDR3 DNA: TGCGCCAGCAGCGGGACCCCAGCAGGGACGTTGGACTATGGTAAGGGCACAGATACGCAGTATTTT
CDR3 protein: CASSGTPAGTLDYGKGTDTQYF

clone size: once
V gene: TRBV5-1
J gene: TRBJ2-3
D gene: -
CDR3 DNA: TGCGCCAGCAGCCCACAGAGCACAGATACGCAGTATTTT
CDR3 protein: CASSPQSTDTQYF

clone size: -
V gene: TRBV20-1
J gene: TRBJ2-3
D gene: -
CDR3 DNA: TGCAGTGCTAGTAACCCCAACGTAGCAGATACGCAGTATTTT
CDR3 protein: CSASNPNVADTQYF

clone size: once
V gene: TRBV5-8
J gene: TRBJ2-5
D gene: TRBD1
CDR3 DNA: TGTGCCAGCAGCTGGGGGACAGGGGGCGAGACCCAGTACTTC
CDR3 protein: CASSWGTGGETQYF

clone size: -
V gene: TRBV12-3/TRBV12-4
J gene: TRBJ1-2
D gene: -
CDR3 DNA: TGTGCCAGCAGTCCTGGACACGGCTATGGCTACACCTTC
CDR3 protein: CASSPGHGYGYTF

clone size: -
V gene: TRBV12-5
J gene: TRBJ2-2
D gene: TRBD2
CDR3 DNA: TGTGCTAGTGGTTTGACTTTAGCGGGAGGAAGCACCGGGGAGCTGTTTTTT
CDR3 protein: CASGLTLAGGSTGELFF

clone size: -
V gene: TRBV5-1
J gene: TRBJ1-2
D gene: -
CDR3 DNA: TGCGCCACTTCGGACGGGGGACGCGCCTATGGCTACACCTTC
CDR3 protein: CATSDGGRAYGYTF

clone size: -
V gene: TRBV27
J gene: TRBJ1-2
D gene: -
CDR3 DNA: TGTGCCAGCAGTTCAGGGCCTTACTATGGCTACACCTTC
CDR3 protein: CASSSGPYYGYTF

clone size: -
V gene: TRBV3-1/TRBV3-2
J gene: TRBJ2-2
D gene: TRBD2
CDR3 DNA: TGTGCCAGCAGCCGGAGCGGGGTGAACACCGGGGAGCTGTTTTTT
CDR3 protein: CASSRSGVNTGELFF

clone size: -
V gene: TRBV6-5
J gene: TRBJ2-7
D gene: TRBD1
CDR3 DNA: TGTGCCAGCAGTTACGGGAGGGACAGGGGGTACGAGCAGTACTTC
CDR3 protein: CASSYGRDRGYEQYF

clone size: -
V gene: TRBV28
J gene: TRBJ2-1
D gene: TRBD1
CDR3 DNA: TGTGCCAGCAGTTTGGCGGACAGGGACAATGAGCAGTTCTTC
CDR3 protein: CASSLADRDNEQFF

clone size: -
V gene: TRBV28
J gene: TRBJ1-4
D gene: -
CDR3 DNA: TGTGCCAGCAGCGAGACTAATACGGTCGAAAAACTGTTTTTT
CDR3 protein: CASSETNTVEKLFF

clone size: -
V gene: TRBV28
J gene: TRBJ1-5
D gene: -
CDR3 DNA: TGTGCCAGCAGCCCCCGGGAGGGGGGGAATAGCAATCAGCCCCAGCATTTT
CDR3 protein: CASSPREGGNSNQPQHF

clone size: -
V gene: TRBV6-5
J gene: TRBJ2-2
D gene: -
CDR3 DNA: TGTGCCAGCCGAAGGGCGGGGACCGGGGAGCTGTTTTTT
CDR3 protein: CASRRAGTGELFF